This T cell receptor beta chain was captured in a study of cytomegalovirus exposure and HLA in healthy donors. The study's findings and limits: Association of a missense DCLRE1C variant with TCR beta V- and J-gene trimming was reported in a later analysis. Sequence variants that were highly shared formed a cluster that was likely a sequencing artifact. Researchers catalogued 160 or so TCR beta chains as cytomegalovirus-associated.

The PCR employed 60 Vbeta primers together with 13 Jbeta primers. The protocol was immunoSEQ multiplex PCR, while the TCRdb copy is restricted to in-frame clones and leaves out a portion. The sample includes 100,000 to 130,000 clones, more than 70% of them seen just once. Unrecorded immune exposure was likely among donors, who were nominally healthy when sampled. As regards this clone: The antigen is not known.

The sequenced sample consisted of PBMCs. The clonotype was recovered from a man in his thirties or forties in good health and CMV-seronegative.

The CDR3 loop is CASSQDASLQSYEQYF. Written as DNA, the CDR3 is TGCGCCAGCAGCCAAGATGCCTCCCTCCAGTCCTACGAGCAGTACTTC. This chain links TRBV4-1 with TRBJ2-7; D remains unclear. Deletions cut 0 bases from V and 1 base from J, with 13 bases between. This CDR3 is 16 amino acids long. Germline V gene data show CDR1 as MGHRA and CDR2 as YSYEKL.